Each of the 6 T cell receptor beta chains below was sequenced from the same sample in a study of blood T cell repertoires in COVID-19. Assay: immunoSEQ multiplex PCR; the TCRdb copy retains only in-frame clones and omits some. The sample consists of about 190,000 clones, more than 75% of them appearing once. The specimen sequenced was peripheral blood. These receptors were collected from a man aged 35 to 55 with active or convalescent COVID-19.

The chain links TRBV7-8 to TRBJ1-1, with D possibly matching TRBD1 (5 bases). Germline CDR1 and CDR2: SGHVS and FQNEAQ. The CDR3 extends over 12 amino acids. Trimming shortened V by 1 base and J by 8 bases, and 8 bases separated the two germline ends. The DNA of the CDR3 is TGTGCCAGCAGCTTAGGACAGCGAGAAGCTTTCTTT. Translation gives CASSLGQREAFF.

This chain uses TRBV19 with TRBJ2-5; D gene ambiguous. Germline CDR1 is LNHDA and CDR2 is SQIVND (reference sequence). The CDR3 is 17 residues long. Trimming stripped 3 bases from V and 4 bases from J, with 21 bases between. The CDR3 region is CASSMPPVVGTRETQYF. In DNA, the CDR3 is TGTGCCAGTAGTATGCCCCCGGTTGTGGGCACCAGAGAGACCCAGTACTTC. Full variable domain (outside the CDR3, taken from reference TRBV19 and TRBJ2-5): DGGITQSPKYLFRKEGQNVTLSCEQNLNHDAMYWYRQDPGQGLRLIYYSQIVNDFQKGDIAEGYSVSREKKESFPLTVTSAQKNPTAFYLCASSMPPVVGTRETQYFGPGTRLLVL.

This chain connects TRBV4-3 to TRBJ1-4; 7 nucleotides agree with TRBD1. The CDR3 has 15 amino acids. Germline V CDR1 and CDR2: LGHNA, YSLEER. Unmatched junction bases numbered 3, after V lost 0 bases and J lost 5 bases. The CDR3 nucleotides read TGCGCCAGCAGCCAAGATGGACAGGTCAATGAAAAACTGTTTTTT. Protein sequence: CASSQDGQVNEKLFF.

The gene calls are TRBV28 and TRBJ1-6, with D tentatively TRBD1 (6 bases). Germline CDR1 reads MDHEN; CDR2 reads SYDVKM. The V and J ends lost 9 bases and 5 bases respectively, with 17 bases between them. The CDR3 is made up of 15 amino acids. CDR3 in amino acids: CASQGYRVDNSPLHF. The CDR3 DNA sequence: TGTGCCAGTCAGGGGTACAGGGTCGATAATTCACCCCTCCACTTT.

V usage is TRBV5-1 and J usage is TRBJ2-5; D might be TRBD1 (6 bases). The CDR3 is 13 amino acids. Trimming removed 2 bases from V and 4 bases from J, with 9 bases in between. Germline-derived CDR1 and CDR2 are SGHRS and YFSETQ. As DNA, the CDR3 is TGCGCCAGCAGCTTACAGGGTCCAGAGACCCAGTACTTC. Translated, it gives CASSLQGPETQYF.

The V and J genes are TRBV7-3 and TRBJ1-2; 10 nucleotides agree with TRBD1. The germline gives CDR1 SGHTA, CDR2 FQGTGA. The length of the CDR3 is 13 residues. V lost 4 bases and J lost 6; bases outside the gene matches: 2. CDR3 protein: CASSYDRGHGYTF. CDR3 sequence (DNA): TGTGCCAGCAGCTATGACAGGGGGCATGGCTACACCTTC.